The rows below give T cell receptor beta chains drawn from one sample of a study of blood T cell repertoires in COVID-19. Method: immunoSEQ multiplex PCR; TCRdb's copy keeps in-frame clones and lacks some. The data hold about 180,000 clones, with approximately 88% observed a single time. What was sequenced was peripheral blood. These receptors all come from a woman between 25 and 40 years old with acute or convalescent COVID-19. Both conserved end residues are part of each CDR3. The D gene is left open where the match is weak. Rows may omit the clone size; those that give it use once, few, many or a size class.

-,-,TRBJ1-1,TRBV2,CASSEVVRAEAFF,TGTGCCAGCAGTGAAGTTGTGAGGGCTGAAGCTTTCTTT
-,-,TRBJ2-7,TRBV27,CASSLTRLGYYEQYF,TGTGCCAGCAGCCTAACTAGGTTGGGGTACTACGAGCAGTACTTC
-,-,TRBJ2-7,TRBV19,CASSWGGRVYEQYF,TGTGCCAGTAGTTGGGGGGGGCGAGTCTACGAGCAGTACTTC
once,-,TRBJ1-2,TRBV7-9,CASSLLDTSGYTF,TGTGCCAGCAGCTTACTCGACACCTCTGGCTACACCTTC
-,TRBD2,TRBJ2-7,TRBV7-2,CASSLAESLAGSYEQYF,TGTGCCAGCAGCTTAGCCGAGAGTCTAGCGGGCTCCTACGAGCAGTACTTC
-,TRBD2,TRBJ2-1,TRBV7-2,CASSLGGSGNSYNEQFF,TGTGCCAGCAGCTTAGGAGGGAGCGGGAATAGCTACAATGAGCAGTTCTTC
-,TRBD2,TRBJ2-3,TRBV7-9,CASSLGGTSGYTDTQYF,TGTGCCAGCAGCTTAGGGGGGACTAGCGGATACACAGATACGCAGTATTTT
-,-,TRBJ1-1,TRBV6-5,CASRGQNTEAFF,TGTGCCAGCAGGGGACAGAACACTGAAGCTTTCTTT
-,TRBD2,TRBJ2-2,TRBV6-5,CASGTNSNTGELFF,TGTGCCAGCGGGACTAACTCCAACACCGGGGAGCTGTTTTTT
-,TRBD1,TRBJ1-1,TRBV9,CASGGVPGQGRDTEAFF,TGTGCCAGCGGCGGGGTTCCCGGACAGGGTCGGGACACTGAAGCTTTCTTT
-,-,TRBJ2-2,TRBV2,CASSVGAKELFF,TGTGCCAGCAGTGTGGGGGCAAAGGAGCTGTTTTTT
-,-,TRBJ1-3,TRBV29-1,CSVRGAGNTIYF,TGCAGCGTCAGGGGAGCTGGAAACACCATATATTTT
few,TRBD1,TRBJ1-1,TRBV10-3,CAISDRGTGGNTEAFF,TGTGCCATCAGTGATAGGGGGACAGGGGGTAACACTGAAGCTTTCTTT
-,-,TRBJ2-7,TRBV5-6,CASSNNPTSYEQYF,TGTGCCAGCAGCAACAACCCCACATCCTACGAGCAGTACTTC
-,TRBD2,TRBJ2-7,TRBV10-2,CASSGKSGSPYEQYF,TGCGCCAGCAGTGGGAAGAGCGGGAGTCCCTACGAGCAGTACTTC
-,TRBD2,TRBJ2-7,TRBV19,CASRKRQTSGEQYF,TGTGCCAGTCGGAAACGGCAAACTAGCGGCGAGCAGTACTTC
-,TRBD2,TRBJ2-5,TRBV18,CASSLPGLAGETQYF,TGTGCCAGCTCACTCCCGGGACTAGCGGGAGAGACCCAGTACTTC
-,TRBD1,TRBJ2-7,TRBV28,CASSSSGTGDYEQYF,TGTGCCAGCAGTTCCTCGGGGACAGGTGACTACGAGCAGTACTTC
-,-,TRBJ1-3,TRBV19,CASSPTGSGNTIYF,TGTGCCAGTAGTCCTACAGGGAGCGGAAACACCATATATTTT
-,TRBD2,TRBJ2-3,TRBV25-1,CASSDFSGGWNTDTQYF,TGTGCCAGCAGTGATTTTTCGGGAGGGTGGAACACAGATACGCAGTATTTT
-,TRBD2,TRBJ2-1,TRBV5-1,CASSLLAGLADNEQFF,TGCGCCAGCAGCTTGTTAGCAGGACTAGCGGATAATGAGCAGTTCTTC
once,-,TRBJ1-1,TRBV6-5,CASIGRYGNSEAFF,TGTGCCAGCATAGGCAGGTACGGTAACTCTGAAGCTTTCTTT
-,-,TRBJ1-2,TRBV6-5,CASSPTGTNYGYTF,TGTGCCAGCAGCCCGACAGGCACTAACTATGGCTACACCTTC
-,-,TRBJ2-7,TRBV20-1,CSASVYYEQYF,TGCAGTGCTAGCGTCTACTACGAGCAGTACTTC